This section outlines one T cell receptor beta chain sequence together with its context. The data stem from a study of OX40 agonist ivuxolimab in advanced cancers. Generated by immunoSEQ multiplex PCR, the TCRdb table keeps only in-frame clones and is missing some. Here the sample spans tens of thousands of clones, roughly 90% being singletons. Germline V CDR1 and CDR2: LNHDA, SQIVND (reference sequence). After removal of 5 bases from V and 1 base from J, the junction contained 10 bases not matched to a gene. The CDR3 totals 16 residues. The sequences come from CD4+ or CD8+ T cells sorted from blood, collected in a trial of the OX40 agonist ivuxolimab. This clonotype originated in an adult with an advanced solid tumor such as melanoma, head and neck, liver or kidney cancer. The chain links TRBV19 to TRBJ2-7; 8 bases match TRBD1. The DNA for the CDR3 is TGTGCCAGTAGTGGGGTAGGGACAGGTCTATCCTACGAGCAGTACTTC. It encodes CASSGVGTGLSYEQYF.